These 27 T cell receptor beta chains were all obtained from the same sample, sequenced in a study of T cells in Graves' hyperthyroidism and ophthalmopathy. From RNA transcripts, TCR beta CDR3 regions were amplified. An initial round of RT-PCR targeting the TCR CDR3 relied on the HTBI primer set. TCRdb redid the calling of the multiplex PCR reads with MiXCR, one entry per CDR3 protein. In the table there are under 300,000 distinct CDR3 sequences, about 25% of which are singletons. The sequenced sample was blood. Receptors originate from a man aged 40-49 years with Graves' hyperthyroidism that later progressed to Graves' ophthalmopathy.

This clonotype came up many times. The chain has TRBV6-5 and TRBJ2-2; TRBD2 might be the D (5 bases). Germline CDR1 reads MNHEY; CDR2 reads SVGAGI. The CDR3 runs 15 residues. Trimming took 3 bases from V and 4 from J, leaving 12 bases between them. CDR3 in DNA: TGTGCCAGCAGTTATAAACCCCGGGGCACCGGGGAGCTGTTTTTT. Protein product: CASSYKPRGTGELFF.

This clonotype has a handful of counts. The chain links TRBV20-1 to TRBJ1-3, with unresolved D. The CDR3 covers 14 residues. The V end was cut by 1 base, the J end by 6 bases, with 13 bases between. The V gene's germline CDR1 is DFQATT and CDR2 SNEGSKA (reference sequence). The DNA of the CDR3 is TGCAGTGCTAGAGGGTCAGATACTGAAAACACCATATATTTT. It encodes CSARGSDTENTIYF.

This clonotype was detected many times. V is TRBV12-3 or TRBV12-4 and J is TRBJ1-2; no firm D call. The CDR3 sequence is 12 residues long. The V and J ends lost 7 bases and 7 bases respectively, with 13 bases between them. CDR3 nucleotides: TGTGCCAGCACCGCCGAGTTGGCTGGCTACACCTTC. Protein sequence: CASTAELAGYTF.

This clonotype has ten or more counts. The V gene is TRBV28, the J gene TRBJ1-5, with 7 bases lining up with TRBD1. Germline trimming cut 5 bases from V and 2 bases from J; bases unmatched to any gene: 3. This CDR3 contains 14 residues. Germline CDR1 reads MDHEN; CDR2 reads SYDVKM. In DNA, the CDR3 is TGTGCCAGCAGTGGTGACAGGGGCAATCAGCCCCAGCATTTT. This encodes CASSGDRGNQPQHF. The entire variable domain, with the rest obtained from reference TRBV28 and TRBJ1-5, is as follows: DVKVTQSSRYLVKRTGEKVFLECVQDMDHENMFWYRQDPGLGLRLIYFSYDVKMKEKGDIPEGYSVSREKKERFSLILESASTNQTSMYLCASSGDRGNQPQHFGDGTRLSIL.

This clonotype showed up many times. The chain couples TRBV6-2 or TRBV6-3 to TRBJ1-6, with D unresolved. CDR3 length equals 16 residues. The V gene's germline CDR1 is MNHEY and CDR2 SVGEGT. Deletions cut 0 bases from V and 7 bases from J, with 13 bases between. The CDR3 loop is CASSYSPGAANSPLHF. The CDR3 nucleotides are TGTGCCAGCAGTTACTCGCCGGGAGCGGCGAATTCACCCCTCCACTTT.

CDR3: CSVDTGGETQYF. In nucleotides, the CDR3 is TGCAGCGTTGATACGGGGGGGGAGACCCAGTACTTC. This chain links TRBV29-1 with TRBJ2-5, with 8 bases fitting TRBD2. The V segment lost 3 bases and the J segment 5 bases; nucleotides outside the gene matches: 2. This CDR3 has 12 residues. Germline CDR1 is SQVTM and CDR2 is ANQGSEA.

This clonotype was observed once. The rearrangement uses TRBV6-2 or TRBV6-3 and TRBJ2-7; 7 bases line up with TRBD2. CDR3 length: 17 residues. Unmatched junction bases numbered 19, after V lost 4 bases and J lost 7 bases. Looked up from germline, CDR1 is MNHEY and CDR2 is SVGEGT. CDR3 region: CASSWNPEVRETGEQYF. The CDR3 bases are TGTGCCAGCAGTTGGAACCCAGAAGTGCGGGAGACGGGGGAGCAGTACTTC.

The chain employs TRBV12-3 or TRBV12-4 and TRBJ2-7; 11 bases are shared with TRBD2. With V trimmed by 5 bases and J by 5 bases, 8 bases remained unmatched. The CDR3 covers 15 residues. In DNA, the CDR3 is TGTGCCAGCAGTCCGTCGACTAGCGGGACCCACGAGCAGTACTTC. Encoded protein: CASSPSTSGTHEQYF.

The table lists this clonotype with many counts. This chain joins TRBV27 and TRBJ1-1, with D uncertain. V lost 7 bases and J 10 bases, leaving 22 bases between the germline ends. The length of the CDR3 is 14 residues. Germline CDR1 is MNHEY and CDR2 is SMNVEV (reference sequence). CDR3 nucleotides: TGTGCCAGCAATTCACCGGGAGGAACACTGGGAGCTTTCTTT. Protein product: CASNSPGGTLGAFF.

At least ten counts were recorded for this clonotype. The chain has TRBV7-3 and TRBJ1-6; no reliable D call. Germline CDR1 reads SGHTA; CDR2 reads FQGTGA. Between the trimmed V and J ends, which lost 2 bases and 10 bases, there was a span of 9 bases. CDR3 size: 13 residues. Written as DNA, the CDR3 is TGTGCCAGCAGCTTATCCCGGAACTCACCCCTCCACTTT. It specifies CASSLSRNSPLHF.

This rearrangement joins TRBV10-3 to TRBJ2-5; D possibly corresponds to TRBD2 (5 bases). V was cut by 6 bases and J by 5 bases, with 16 bases left in between. Germline V gene lookup returns CDR1 ENHRY and CDR2 SYGVKD. There are 14 residues in the CDR3. Here the CDR3 reads CAIRGGSPGETQYF. The CDR3 region has the DNA TGTGCCATCAGGGGCGGCAGCCCGGGGGAGACCCAGTACTTC.

This clonotype appeared many times. This sequence joins TRBV10-2 and TRBJ1-2, with D possibly being TRBD1 (6 bases). V was cut by 6 bases and J by 7 bases, with 15 bases left in between. Germline V gene data show CDR1 as WSHSY and CDR2 as SAAADI. This CDR3 is 13 amino acids long. The CDR3 coding sequence is TGCGCCAGCAGACCCGGGTTAGGGGGTGGCTACACCTTC. It yields the protein CASRPGLGGGYTF.

The J gene is TRBJ2-2, the V gene TRBV28, with 8 nucleotides matching TRBD1. The junction had 7 bases not matched to a gene; V was cut back by 6 bases and J by 1 base. The germline V gene has CDR1 MDHEN and CDR2 SYDVKM. The CDR3 covers 16 residues. CDR3 sequence: CASSPTGTGNTGELFF. The CDR3 region has the DNA TGTGCCAGCAGCCCGACCGGGACAGGGAACACCGGGGAGCTGTTTTTT. The full variable domain, in which reference TRBV28 and TRBJ2-2 provide the parts outside the CDR3, is DVKVTQSSRYLVKRTGEKVFLECVQDMDHENMFWYRQDPGLGLRLIYFSYDVKMKEKGDIPEGYSVSREKKERFSLILESASTNQTSMYLCASSPTGTGNTGELFFGEGSRLTVL.

The chain joins TRBV12-3 or TRBV12-4 to TRBJ2-7; 8 nucleotides line up with TRBD1. V was clipped by 3 bases and J by 4 bases; unmatched bases: 5. The CDR3 has 14 amino acids. The DNA of the CDR3 is TGTGCCAGCAGTTTGGACAGGGCTGGGTACGAGCAGTACTTC. Its translation: CASSLDRAGYEQYF.

Notes on this clonotype: A much larger clone lies one base from this, so it may be a read error. V is TRBV20-1 and J is TRBJ2-5, with D unresolved. CDR3 length: 11 amino acids. V gave up 4 bases and J gave up 1 base, with 4 bases separating them. Germline loops: CDR1 DFQATT, CDR2 SNEGSKA (reference sequence). The CDR3 spells CSAISQETQYF. In DNA, the CDR3 is TGCAGTGCTATCAGCCAAGAGACCCAGTACTTC.

This clonotype was counted many times. The chain is built from TRBV30 and TRBJ2-7; D not certain. Germline V CDR1 and CDR2: GTSNPN, SVGIG (reference sequence). The CDR3 covers 15 residues. Trimming stripped 5 bases from V and 2 bases from J, with 19 bases between. The CDR3 coding sequence is TGTGCCTGGGACTCTCCCCGGGTGCCTACCTACGAGCAGTACTTC. Encoded protein: CAWDSPRVPTYEQYF.

This clonotype was found many times. The rearrangement links TRBV24-1 to TRBJ2-2; 8 nucleotides align to TRBD1. The CDR3 contains 13 residues. V trimming: 9 bases; J trimming: 6 bases; junction bases outside the gene matches: 5. In germline, CDR1 is KGHDR, CDR2 SFDVKD. CDR3 nucleotides: TGTGCCACCGGGACAGGCCTCCCCGGGGAGCTGTTTTTT. Its protein is CATGTGLPGELFF.

The chain employs TRBV5-5 and TRBJ1-1; maybe TRBD1 (6 bases). Trimming cost V 5 bases and J 2 bases, with 19 bases left between them. Germline CDR1 and CDR2: SGHKS and YYEKEE (reference sequence). This CDR3 has 16 residues. The CDR3 DNA follows: TGTGCCAGCAGGTCGTTGGGGGGGGACACCAACACTGAAGCTTTCTTT. Translated, it gives CASRSLGGDTNTEAFF. Full variable domain (outside the CDR3, taken from reference TRBV5-5 and TRBJ1-1): DAGVTQSPTHLIKTRGQQVTLRCSPISGHKSVSWYQQVLGQGPQFIFQYYEKEERGRGNFPDRFSARQFPNYSSELNVNALLLGDSALYLCASRSLGGDTNTEAFFGQGTRLTVV.

This clonotype has at least ten counts. V usage is TRBV27 and J usage is TRBJ2-7, with 9 bases lining up with TRBD1. Unmatched junction bases numbered 8, after V lost 6 bases and J lost 5 bases. In germline, CDR1 is MNHEY, CDR2 SMNVEV (reference sequence). The CDR3 is 14 residues long. CDR3 loop: CASSRTGGIDEQYF. The CDR3 DNA reads as TGTGCCAGCAGCCGCACAGGGGGCATCGACGAGCAGTACTTC.

This chain links TRBV6-2 or TRBV6-3 with TRBJ2-5, with 9 bases aligning to TRBD1. The V gene end was trimmed by 4 bases and the J gene end by 2 bases; junction bases not matched to a gene: 8. In germline, CDR1 is MNHEY, CDR2 SVGEGT. The CDR3 sequence is 16 residues long. The CDR3 spells CASSWDRENLQETQYF. DNA for the CDR3: TGTGCCAGCAGTTGGGACAGGGAAAACCTACAAGAGACCCAGTACTTC.

In this sample, this clonotype turned up many times. The chain employs TRBV6-5 and TRBJ1-5; TRBD1 agrees at 10 bases. The germline CDR1 and CDR2 sequences are MNHEY and SVGAGI. V lost 6 bases and J lost 5; bases outside the gene matches: 7. CDR3 length: 15 residues. Written as DNA, the CDR3 is TGTGCCAGCAGCTCGACAGGGGGCGGGGATCAGCCCCAGCATTTT. Its protein product is CASSSTGGGDQPQHF.

This clonotype was counted at least ten times. This chain links TRBV11-1 with TRBJ2-7; TRBD1 matches at 8 bases. Trimming at V came to 5 bases and at J to 0 bases, leaving 9 bases not matched to a gene. This CDR3 contains 16 residues. The V gene's germline CDR1 is SGHAT and CDR2 FQDESV (reference sequence). The CDR3 reads CASSTRDRKSSYEQYF. The CDR3, as DNA: TGTGCCAGCAGCACCAGGGACAGGAAAAGCTCCTACGAGCAGTACTTC.

The chain's CDR3 is CASQFGAEAFF. The CDR3 DNA reads as TGTGCCAGCCAGTTCGGGGCTGAAGCTTTCTTT. This chain connects TRBV12-3 or TRBV12-4 to TRBJ1-1; no reliable D call. The CDR3 sequence is 11 residues long. V lost 8 bases and J 6 bases, leaving 10 bases between the germline ends.

This clonotype was recorded many times. Germline is not matched at one junction end, which may reflect a read error. The genes are TRBV12-3 or TRBV12-4 and TRBJ1-1; D gene uncertain. This CDR3 is 14 amino acids long. CDR3 DNA sequence: TGTGCCAGCAGTTTAGTCGGGATGAACACTGAAGCTCTCTTT. It encodes CASSLVGMNTEALF.

This clonotype was recorded at least ten times. The chain carries TRBV11-2 and TRBJ2-7, with 8 bases lining up with TRBD2. Germline assignment: CDR1 SGHAT and CDR2 FQNNGV. The trim removed 6 bases at V and 6 bases at J, leaving 10 bases unmatched. The CDR3 has 14 amino acids. The CDR3 DNA reads as TGTGCCAGCAGAAGAACGAGCGGGAGTGGCGAGCAGTACTTC. It translates to CASRRTSGSGEQYF. Full variable domain (rest looked up from reference TRBV11-2 and TRBJ2-7): EAGVAQSPRYKIIEKRQSVAFWCNPISGHATLYWYQQILGQGPKLLIQFQNNGVVDDSQLPKDRFSAERLKGVDSTLKIQPAKLEDSAVYLCASRRTSGSGEQYFGPGTRLTVT.

V is TRBV5-1 and J is TRBJ1-3, with unresolved D. Germline assignment: CDR1 SGHRS and CDR2 YFSETQ. Trimming pared 4 bases from V and 0 bases from J, leaving 11 bases between. The CDR3 is 15 amino acids. The CDR3 region is CASSPEAGSGNTIYF. In DNA, the CDR3 is TGCGCCAGCAGCCCGGAAGCCGGCTCTGGAAACACCATATATTTT.

V usage is TRBV12-5 and J usage is TRBJ2-7; tentatively, D is TRBD1 or TRBD2 (5 bases each). V dropped 6 bases and J dropped 3 bases, with 12 bases sitting between them. CDR3 length equals 13 residues. Germline values: CDR1 LGHNT, CDR2 FRNRAP. The DNA of the CDR3 is TGTGCTAGTGGCCCCGTGAGGGGCTACGAGCAGTACTTC. Amino acid sequence: CASGPVRGYEQYF.